The 15 T cell receptor beta chains given below trace back to one sample, sequenced in a study of blood T cell repertoires in COVID-19. Measured with immunoSEQ multiplex PCR; TCRdb has only the in-frame clones, and not every one. The repertoire holds around 370,000 clones, roughly 89% seen once, with 3% to 4% in the top ten. Sequencing input: peripheral blood. The receptors here all came from a woman aged 18-29 years who had recovered from COVID-19.

J is TRBJ1-4 and V is TRBV5-8, with 8 bases aligning to TRBD1. CDR1 is SGHTS, CDR2 YDEGEE, per germline. The trim removed 4 bases at V and 6 bases at J, leaving 8 bases unmatched. This CDR3 has 15 amino acids. In nucleotides, the CDR3 is TGTGCCAGCAGCCAAAGGGGCAGGGGGCATGAAAAACTGTTTTTT. Its protein is CASSQRGRGHEKLFF.

The chain combines TRBV7-8 with TRBJ1-1; D uncertain. The CDR3 loop spans 16 amino acids. V shed 2 bases and J shed 1 base, with 14 bases lying between them. The V gene's germline CDR1 is SGHVS and CDR2 FQNEAQ. The CDR3 is CASSLSAGVENTEAFF. Here the CDR3 DNA reads TGTGCCAGCAGCTTAAGCGCCGGAGTTGAGAACACTGAAGCTTTCTTT.

The chain carries TRBV4-1 and TRBJ1-6; 8 bases map to TRBD1. Unmatched junction bases numbered 7, after V lost 1 base and J lost 11 bases. CDR1 and CDR2 from the germline V gene are MGHRA and YSYEKL. The CDR3 length is 15 residues. The chain's CDR3 is CASSQGRQGRTPLHF. The DNA for the CDR3 is TGCGCCAGCAGCCAAGGGAGACAGGGGAGGACACCCCTCCACTTT.

The CDR3 reads CASSLTGTSGYDEQFF. The CDR3 DNA sequence: TGTGCCAGCAGCCTCACCGGGACTAGCGGGTACGATGAGCAGTTCTTC. The chain couples TRBV6-2 or TRBV6-3 to TRBJ2-1, with 12 bases matching TRBD2. Per germline, CDR1 MNHEY and CDR2 SVGEGT. The CDR3 length is 16 residues. V dropped 6 bases and J dropped 8; count of bases not matched to a gene: 11.

This chain joins TRBV29-1 and TRBJ1-1, with 9 bases that match TRBD1. CDR1 and CDR2 from the germline V gene are SQVTM and ANQGSEA. The CDR3 loop spans 14 amino acids. The junction had 12 bases not matched to a gene; V was cut back by 7 bases and J by 6 bases. CDR3: CSALDRGAGPEAFF. CDR3 DNA: TGCAGCGCCCTTGACAGGGGGGCCGGCCCTGAAGCTTTCTTT.

V usage is TRBV27 and J usage is TRBJ1-5; 8 bases are a match to TRBD1. The junction had 7 bases not matched to a gene; V was cut back by 6 bases and J by 3 bases. CDR1 MNHEY and CDR2 SMNVEV come from the germline V gene (reference sequence). CDR3 length equals 15 residues. The CDR3 nucleotides are TGTGCCAGCAGCCTGACAGGGGCCGTCAATCAGCCCCAGCATTTT. It is translated as CASSLTGAVNQPQHF.

The genes are TRBV9 and TRBJ1-4; possibly TRBD1 for D (5 bases). This CDR3 comprises 18 residues. In germline, CDR1 is SGDLS, CDR2 YYNGEE. The ends were cut back, 4 bases at V and 0 bases at J, with 19 bases in the middle. CDR3: CASSPTRSSDTTNEKLFF. The CDR3 DNA follows: TGTGCCAGCAGCCCGACACGGTCGTCGGACACAACTAATGAAAAACTGTTTTTT. The full variable domain, its missing parts supplied by reference TRBV9 and TRBJ1-4, is DSGVTQTPKHLITATGQRVTLRCSPRSGDLSVYWYQQSLDQGLQFLIQYYNGEERAKGNILERFSAQQFPDLHSELNLSSLELGDSALYFCASSPTRSSDTTNEKLFFGSGTQLSVL.

The gene calls are TRBV2 and TRBJ2-1, with 12 bases lining up with TRBD2. V gave up 5 bases and J gave up 4 bases; unmatched junction bases: 6. The CDR3 has 16 residues. Germline lookup yields CDR1 SNHLY and CDR2 FYNNEI. The CDR3 coding sequence is TGTGCCAGCAGTAATAGACTAGCGGGAGTATACAATGAGCAGTTCTTC. Its protein is CASSNRLAGVYNEQFF.

This chain links TRBV11-3 with TRBJ2-2; 7 positions agree with TRBD1. The J segment lost 2 bases and the V segment lost 6 bases, leaving 12 bases of the junction unmatched. Germline lookup yields CDR1 SGHNT and CDR2 YENEEA. The CDR3 loop spans 17 amino acids. The CDR3 reads CASSSYGTVLNTGELFF. CDR3 nucleotide sequence: TGTGCCAGCAGTTCTTACGGGACAGTCCTCAACACCGGGGAGCTGTTTTTT.

The V gene is TRBV5-1, the J gene TRBJ2-5; possible D gene TRBD1, 5 bases. V was clipped by 0 bases and J by 4 bases, with 7 bases between them. Germline V gives CDR1 SGHRS, CDR2 YFSETQ. The CDR3 has 13 residues. The CDR3 loop is CASSLAGRETQYF. For the CDR3, the DNA is TGCGCCAGCAGCTTGGCAGGGCGAGAGACCCAGTACTTC.

The V and J genes are TRBV7-9 and TRBJ2-6, with TRBD2 identical over 13 bases. The length of the CDR3 is 19 residues. With V trimmed by 4 bases and J by 1 base, 7 bases remained unmatched. The V gene's germline CDR1 is SEHNR and CDR2 FQNEAQ (reference sequence). The DNA for the CDR3 is TGTGCCAGCAGCTCGGTCCCGGGACTAGCGGGATCTGGGGCCAACGTCCTGACTTTC. It codes for CASSSVPGLAGSGANVLTF.

The chain carries TRBV6-2 or TRBV6-3 and TRBJ1-1; 9 bases line up with TRBD1. This CDR3 is 17 amino acids long. The trim removed 2 bases at V and 3 bases at J, leaving 10 bases unmatched. Germline CDR1 reads MNHEY; CDR2 reads SVGEGT. DNA for the CDR3: TGTGCCAGCAGTTACCCCTCGGGACAGGGAACGGACACTGAAGCTTTCTTT. This gives the protein CASSYPSGQGTDTEAFF.

This rearrangement joins TRBV7-9 to TRBJ1-2; 9 bases are a match to TRBD1. The CDR3 runs 16 residues. V was pared by 3 bases and J by 1 base, with 6 bases of the junction left unmatched. Germline values: CDR1 SEHNR, CDR2 FQNEAQ (reference sequence). The CDR3 nucleotides read TGTGCCAGCAGCTTTCAGGGGACAGGGATTAACTATGGCTACACCTTC. As protein: CASSFQGTGINYGYTF.

This chain links TRBV6-6 with TRBJ1-3, with TRBD1 identical over 11 bases. V was clipped by 5 bases and J by 1 base; unmatched bases: 13. The CDR3 totals 19 residues. Germline-derived CDR1 and CDR2 are MNHNY and SVGAGI (reference sequence). The CDR3 bases are TGTGCCAGCAGTCGCGATTGGGGGACAGGGGGTTCATCTGGAAACACCATATATTTT. Translating it yields CASSRDWGTGGSSGNTIYF.

This chain joins TRBV5-1 and TRBJ1-2; TRBD1 matches at 8 bases. This CDR3 spans 14 amino acids. CDR1 is SGHRS, CDR2 YFSETQ, per germline. V lost 0 bases to trimming and J lost 5 bases; unmatched junction nucleotides: 3. The CDR3 nucleotides are TGCGCCAGCAGCTTGGGGCAGGGGGCTTATGGCTACACCTTC. The encoded protein is CASSLGQGAYGYTF.